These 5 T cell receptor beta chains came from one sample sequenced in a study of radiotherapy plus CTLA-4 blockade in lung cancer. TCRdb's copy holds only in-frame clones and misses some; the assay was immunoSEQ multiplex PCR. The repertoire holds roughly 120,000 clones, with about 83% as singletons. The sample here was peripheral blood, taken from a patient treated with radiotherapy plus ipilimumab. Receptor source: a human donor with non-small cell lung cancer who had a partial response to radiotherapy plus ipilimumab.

The CDR3 loop reads CASSVGSGGYEQYV. CDR3 DNA sequence: TGTGCCAGCAGTGTAGGATCAGGGGGCTACGAGCAGTACGTC. V usage is TRBV6-1 and J usage is TRBJ2-7; 7 bases align to TRBD1. The CDR3 length is 14 residues. CDR1 and CDR2 (germline): MNHNS, SASEGT. V dropped 4 bases and J dropped 3; count of bases not matched to a gene: 6.

CDR3 sequence (DNA): TGCGCCAGCAGCTTGGACGTCAGTAACACCGGGGAGCTGTTTTTT. It encodes CASSLDVSNTGELFF. J is TRBJ2-2 and V is TRBV5-1; D ambiguous. The germline CDR1 and CDR2 sequences are SGHRS and YFSETQ. V was pared by 0 bases and J by 2 bases, with 8 bases between. The CDR3 totals 15 residues.

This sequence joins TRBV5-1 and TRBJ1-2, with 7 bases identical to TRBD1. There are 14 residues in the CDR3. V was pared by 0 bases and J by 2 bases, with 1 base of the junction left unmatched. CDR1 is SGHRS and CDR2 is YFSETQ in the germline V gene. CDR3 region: CASSLGQGNYGYTF. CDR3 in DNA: TGCGCCAGCAGCTTGGGACAGGGAAACTATGGCTACACCTTC.

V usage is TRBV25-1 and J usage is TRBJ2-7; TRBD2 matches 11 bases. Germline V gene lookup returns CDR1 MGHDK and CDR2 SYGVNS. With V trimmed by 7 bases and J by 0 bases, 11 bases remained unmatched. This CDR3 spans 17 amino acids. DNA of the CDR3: TGTGCCAGCACTCCGGGACTAGCGGCCAACCCCTCCTACGAGCAGTACGTC. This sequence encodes CASTPGLAANPSYEQYV.

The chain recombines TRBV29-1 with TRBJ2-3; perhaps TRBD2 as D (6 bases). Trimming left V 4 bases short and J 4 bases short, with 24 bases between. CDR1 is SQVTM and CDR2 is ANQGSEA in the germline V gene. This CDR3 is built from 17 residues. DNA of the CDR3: TGCAGCGTTGGCCGGGTCCTGCATCGGGGGAAATCAGATACGCAGTATTTT. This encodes CSVGRVLHRGKSDTQYF.